One and the same sample provided the 14 T cell receptor beta chains below, sequenced in a study of control samples from healthy donors and cancer patients. Produced via immunoSEQ multiplex PCR; TCRdb's table is partial and in-frame only. Among roughly 400,000 clones, around nine tenths were seen once, and the ten largest hold around 6.4%. Sequencing input: PBMCs. These TCRs come from a middle-aged man with head and neck cancer.

This clone appeared a single time. The V gene is TRBV2, the J gene TRBJ2-3; a weak D match, TRBD2 (5 bases). The germline V gene has CDR1 SNHLY and CDR2 FYNNEI. V lost 6 bases and J lost 4, with 8 bases in between. This CDR3 comprises 12 residues. The CDR3 sequence is CASRGDSDTQYF. CDR3 sequence (DNA): TGTGCCAGCAGGGGAGACTCAGATACGCAGTATTTT.

Notes on this clone: This sample includes further DNA sequences coding for the same CDR3. The genes are TRBV28 and TRBJ2-2; D gene uncertain. Germline V gene lookup returns CDR1 MDHEN and CDR2 SYDVKM. The CDR3 has 13 amino acids. Between the trimmed V and J ends, which lost 2 bases and 4 bases, there was a span of 5 bases. The CDR3 nucleotides read TGTGCCAGCAGTTTACTAGGCACCGGGGAGCTGTTTTTT. Translating it yields CASSLLGTGELFF.

The V gene is TRBV30, the J gene TRBJ2-1; 10 positions match TRBD2. Germline loops: CDR1 GTSNPN, CDR2 SVGIG (reference sequence). V lost 2 bases and J lost 1; bases outside the gene matches: 2. This CDR3 is built from 15 residues. For the CDR3, the DNA is TGTGCCTGGAGTCCTAGCGGGAGTTCCTACAATGAGCAGTTCTTC. Its protein is CAWSPSGSSYNEQFF.

This sequence joins TRBV30 and TRBJ2-7, with a weak D call TRBD1 (6 bases). V was shortened by 4 bases and J by 4 bases, with 8 bases between the two germline ends. The CDR3 runs 11 residues. Germline-derived CDR1 and CDR2 are GTSNPN and SVGIG (reference sequence). The chain's CDR3 is CAWKQGYEQYF. For the CDR3, the DNA is TGTGCCTGGAAACAGGGATACGAGCAGTACTTC.

The V call is TRBV20-1, the J call TRBJ2-1; D unresolved. Trimming cost V 5 bases and J 8 bases, with 10 bases left between them. The CDR3 is 11 amino acids. Germline loops: CDR1 DFQATT, CDR2 SNEGSKA (reference sequence). The CDR3 DNA reads as TGCAGTGCTGCCAAACAAGATGAGCAGTTCTTC. It encodes CSAAKQDEQFF.

The chain combines TRBV10-2 with TRBJ1-5; 7 bases line up with TRBD1. J lost 4 bases, V lost 6 bases, and 6 bases had no gene match. Germline V gives CDR1 WSHSY, CDR2 SAAADI. The CDR3 extends over 14 amino acids. The chain's CDR3 is CASSAQGYNQPQHF. CDR3 bases: TGCGCCAGCAGCGCACAGGGGTATAATCAGCCCCAGCATTTT.

In the case of this clone: Other DNA sequences in the same sample also yield this CDR3. This chain uses TRBV12-3 or TRBV12-4 with TRBJ2-3; D is unresolved. V was trimmed by 1 base and J by 6 bases, leaving 2 bases between them. The CDR3 has 11 residues. The CDR3 loop is CASSLGDTQYF. CDR3 nucleotides: TGTGCCAGCAGTTTAGGGGATACGCAGTATTTT.

This clone was picked up one time. The chain recombines TRBV2 with TRBJ2-5; 10 bases match TRBD2. Germline V gene lookup returns CDR1 SNHLY and CDR2 FYNNEI. The CDR3 loop spans 15 amino acids. V trimming: 6 bases; J trimming: 0 bases; junction bases outside the gene matches: 4. DNA of the CDR3: TGTGCCAGCAGGGGAGCGGGAGGGTACCAAGAGACCCAGTACTTC. Residues: CASRGAGGYQETQYF.

The chain has TRBV7-3 and TRBJ1-1; D perhaps matches TRBD1 (6 bases). Germline loops: CDR1 SGHTA, CDR2 FQGTGA. V was trimmed by 2 bases and J by 6 bases, leaving 13 bases between them. The CDR3 totals 14 residues. CDR3 amino acids: CASSLRQEGSEAFF. The CDR3 region has the DNA TGTGCCAGCAGCTTACGACAGGAAGGTTCTGAAGCTTTCTTT.

This rearrangement joins TRBV14 to TRBJ2-2; no clear D. V was cut by 4 bases and J by 7 bases, with 10 bases left in between. CDR3 length: 13 amino acids. The germline V gene encodes CDR1 SGHDN and CDR2 FVKESK. The CDR3 DNA reads as TGTGCCAGCAGCCCCTCCGGAGTCGGGGAGCTGTTTTTT. Encoded protein: CASSPSGVGELFF. The complete variable domain, with remaining parts taken from reference TRBV14 and TRBJ2-2, reads EAGVTQFPSHSVIEKGQTVTLRCDPISGHDNLYWYRRVMGKEIKFLLHFVKESKQDESGMPNNRFLAERTGGTYSTLKVQPAELEDSGVYFCASSPSGVGELFFGEGSRLTVL.

This chain connects TRBV15 to TRBJ1-5; D remains ambiguous. The CDR3 totals 15 residues. Germline V lookup: CDR1 LNHNV, CDR2 YYDKDF (reference sequence). Trimming removed 0 bases from V and 2 bases from J, with 8 bases in between. As DNA, the CDR3 is TGTGCCACCAGCAGAGATGGAGTGGGCAATCAGCCCCAGCATTTT. This translates into CATSRDGVGNQPQHF.

This sequence joins TRBV7-2 and TRBJ2-2; 10 positions agree with TRBD2. V shed 1 base, J shed 0 bases, and the junction held 8 bases outside the gene matches. This CDR3 contains 19 residues. Germline CDR1 SGHTA, CDR2 FQGNSA. The CDR3 nucleotides read TGTGCCAGCAGCTTAGGCGGGGGACTAGCGCGCGCGAACACCGGGGAGCTGTTTTTT. Translation gives CASSLGGGLARANTGELFF. The whole variable domain, filled in from reference TRBV7-2 and TRBJ2-2, reads GAGVSQSPSNKVTEKGKDVELRCDPISGHTALYWYRQSLGQGLEFLIYFQGNSAPDKSGLPSDRFSAERTGGSVSTLTIQRTQQEDSAVYLCASSLGGGLARANTGELFFGEGSRLTVL.

The rearrangement links TRBV7-9 to TRBJ2-1; 12 nucleotides align to TRBD2. Germline loops: CDR1 SEHNR, CDR2 FQNEAQ (reference sequence). This CDR3 has 17 amino acids. With 2 bases clipped from V and 5 bases from J, the junction kept 7 bases outside the gene matches. This CDR3 is CASSLFASGGVDNEQFF. CDR3 nucleotide sequence: TGTGCCAGCAGCTTATTTGCTAGCGGGGGGGTGGACAATGAGCAGTTCTTC.

The chain recombines TRBV7-2 with TRBJ2-5, with a possible D match to TRBD2 (6 bases). Trimming removed 8 bases from V and 2 bases from J, with 15 bases in between. The CDR3 totals 14 residues. CDR1 is SGHTA, CDR2 FQGNSA, per germline. The CDR3 loop is CASLRGLAQETQYF. In DNA form, the CDR3 reads TGTGCCAGCCTACGGGGGTTGGCACAAGAGACCCAGTACTTC.